This passage covers 15 T cell receptor beta chains from one sample sequenced in a study of CD8 T cells in ankylosing spondylitis. Study-wide results and caveats: A TCR beta motif of 7 to 9 highly homologous variants seemed to mark ankylosing spondylitis blood.

These receptors' targets are unknown. Via MiXCR, TCRdb re-called the 5' RACE reads, giving one row per CDR3 protein. This sample has approximately 550,000 distinct CDR3 sequences, with 12% found just once. Material: blood, either unsorted or a sorted T cell fraction (not recorded which). These receptors originate from a male donor with ankylosing spondylitis.

The chain employs TRBV15 and TRBJ2-5; 8 bases fit TRBD1. The CDR3 consists of 16 residues. CDR1 and CDR2 (germline): LNHNV, YYDKDF (reference sequence). Unmatched junction bases numbered 10, after V lost 3 bases and J lost 4 bases. The CDR3: CATSRRGRGQVETQYF. The DNA for the CDR3 is TGTGCCACCAGCAGGAGGGGCAGGGGGCAGGTAGAGACCCAGTACTTC.

The gene calls are TRBV20-1 and TRBJ2-1, with D possibly being TRBD1 (5 bases). Germline values: CDR1 DFQATT, CDR2 SNEGSKA (reference sequence). The V and J ends lost 5 bases and 1 base respectively, with 21 bases between them. CDR3 length equals 17 residues. This CDR3 reads CSALSPTSGWSYNEQFF. The CDR3 DNA is TGCAGTGCTCTAAGCCCCACATCAGGGTGGTCCTACAATGAGCAGTTCTTC.

This clonotype was seen ten or more times. This rearrangement joins TRBV7-7 to TRBJ2-5; no clear D. Germline loops: CDR1 SSHAT, CDR2 FNYEAQ (reference sequence). This CDR3 has 15 amino acids. Trimming removed 3 bases from V and 1 base from J, with 12 bases in between. CDR3 in amino acids: CASSFTGVLQETQYF. CDR3 coding DNA: TGTGCCAGCAGCTTTACGGGCGTACTCCAAGAGACCCAGTACTTC.

This clonotype was counted only a few times. This chain links TRBV7-8 with TRBJ2-3; 10 nucleotides line up with TRBD2. V lost 6 bases to trimming and J lost 1 base; unmatched junction nucleotides: 10. Germline V gene data show CDR1 as SGHVS and CDR2 as FQNEAQ. The CDR3 sequence is 17 residues long. The CDR3 loop reads CASSYLGLAGGTDTQYF. The CDR3, as DNA: TGTGCCAGCAGTTACCTCGGGCTAGCGGGAGGCACAGATACGCAGTATTTT.

This clonotype appeared many times. The chain uses TRBV5-1 and TRBJ2-7; D assignment may be TRBD1 or TRBD2 (10 bases each). Germline CDR1 SGHRS, CDR2 YFSETQ. Trimming shortened V by 4 bases and J by 6 bases, and 32 bases separated the two germline ends. The CDR3 has 19 amino acids. The DNA of the CDR3 is TGCGCCAGCAGCCATGGTGGGACAGGGGCCCTAGCGGGAGAGGTCGAGCAGTACTTC. Its protein is CASSHGGTGALAGEVEQYF.

This clonotype was found a few times. The chain combines TRBV20-1 with TRBJ1-1; 7 bases map to TRBD1. From germline, CDR1 is DFQATT and CDR2 SNEGSKA (reference sequence). CDR3 length equals 11 residues. Trimming cost V 0 bases and J 11 bases; bases outside gene matches: 3. The CDR3 protein is CSAREQGQAFF. For the CDR3, the DNA is TGCAGTGCTAGAGAACAGGGGCAGGCTTTCTTT.

At least ten counts were recorded for this clonotype. V is TRBV20-1 and J is TRBJ2-2; the D is unclear. The CDR3 has 12 amino acids. V was pared by 5 bases and J by 5 bases, with 9 bases between. Germline CDR1 DFQATT, CDR2 SNEGSKA (reference sequence). The CDR3 reads CSASPRTGELFF. The CDR3 DNA reads as TGCAGTGCTTCCCCACGAACCGGGGAGCTGTTTTTT.

At least ten counts were recorded for this clonotype. The rearrangement links TRBV5-1 to TRBJ2-7; D may be TRBD1 (6 bases). CDR1 is SGHRS and CDR2 is YFSETQ in the germline V gene. CDR3 size: 15 residues. V lost 3 bases and J lost 3, with 16 bases in between. In nucleotides, the CDR3 is TGCGCCAGCAGCTCCATCCACAGGGATTACTACGAGCAGTACGTC. Amino acid sequence: CASSSIHRDYYEQYV.

This chain uses TRBV7-2 with TRBJ2-1; tentatively, D is TRBD2 (6 bases). Deletions cut 5 bases from V and 9 bases from J, with 17 bases between. Per the germline V gene, CDR1 is SGHTA and CDR2 is FQGNSA. This CDR3 region has 14 residues. CDR3 residues: CASSTRTTIGEQFF. The CDR3, as DNA: TGTGCCAGCAGCACCCGGACTACCATAGGTGAGCAGTTCTTC. Full variable domain (remainder filled in from reference TRBV7-2 and TRBJ2-1): GAGVSQSPSNKVTEKGKDVELRCDPISGHTALYWYRQSLGQGLEFLIYFQGNSAPDKSGLPSDRFSAERTGGSVSTLTIQRTQQEDSAVYLCASSTRTTIGEQFFGPGTRLTVL.

This clonotype was detected ten times or more. The chain recombines TRBV5-1 with TRBJ1-2, with TRBD1 identical over 8 bases. With 0 bases clipped from V and 2 bases from J, the junction kept 0 bases outside the gene matches. The CDR3 length is 14 residues. The germline gives CDR1 SGHRS, CDR2 YFSETQ. The CDR3 reads CASSLGTGNYGYTF. In DNA form, the CDR3 reads TGCGCCAGCAGCTTGGGGACAGGGAACTATGGCTACACCTTC.

This clonotype was seen a few times. V gene TRBV5-1 combines with J gene TRBJ2-2; unclear D gene. Per germline, CDR1 SGHRS and CDR2 YFSETQ. Trimming took 3 bases from V and 0 from J, leaving 9 bases between them. The CDR3 has 15 residues. The CDR3 nucleotides are TGCGCCAGCAGCTATGGATACGCGAACACCGGGGAGCTGTTTTTT. This gives the protein CASSYGYANTGELFF.

This sequence joins TRBV25-1 and TRBJ1-4; 7 positions match TRBD1. J gave up 3 bases and V 4 bases, and 11 bases lay outside the gene matches. Germline CDR1 is MGHDK and CDR2 is SYGVNS. The CDR3 is 17 residues long. Here the CDR3 DNA reads TGTGCCAGCAGTGTCGGGACAGCCGGATTTTCTAATGAAAAACTGTTTTTT. As protein: CASSVGTAGFSNEKLFF.

In the case of this clonotype: This clone may be a read error of a much larger clone one base away. The rearrangement links TRBV3-1 to TRBJ2-1, with no clear D. Trimming shortened V by 5 bases and J by 0 bases, and 8 bases separated the two germline ends. Germline V lookup: CDR1 LGHDT, CDR2 YNNKEL (reference sequence). This CDR3 has 14 amino acids. In DNA, the CDR3 is TGTGCCAGCAGCAAAATAGGCTCCTACAATGAGCAGTTCTTC. This translates into CASSKIGSYNEQFF.

As to this clonotype: Because the CDR3 is missing its conserved closing phenylalanine or tryptophan, this is likely a read error. V gene TRBV5-1 combines with J gene TRBJ2-5, with D possibly matching TRBD2 (5 bases). CDR3 size: 13 residues. CDR1 SGHRS and CDR2 YFSETQ come from the germline V gene. Trimming removed 9 bases from V and 1 base from J, with 13 bases in between. The chain's CDR3 is CATRPAGQETQYL. CDR3 nucleotide sequence: TGCGCCACCAGGCCTGCGGGCCAAGAGACCCAGTACTTA.

The chain's CDR3 is CSARGPYPANEQFF. Here the CDR3 DNA reads TGCAGTGCTAGAGGCCCTTATCCGGCCAATGAGCAGTTCTTC. This sequence joins TRBV20-1 and TRBJ2-1; D gene unclear. The CDR3 is 14 residues long. Germline loops: CDR1 DFQATT, CDR2 SNEGSKA (reference sequence). Trimming removed 1 base from V and 6 bases from J, with 13 bases in between.